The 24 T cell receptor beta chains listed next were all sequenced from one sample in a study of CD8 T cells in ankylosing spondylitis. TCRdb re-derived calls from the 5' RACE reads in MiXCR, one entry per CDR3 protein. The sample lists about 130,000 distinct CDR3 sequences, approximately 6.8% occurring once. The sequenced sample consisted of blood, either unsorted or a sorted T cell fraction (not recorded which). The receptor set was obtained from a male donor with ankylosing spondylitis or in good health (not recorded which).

As DNA, the CDR3 is TGTGCCACCTCTCCTAATCCCGGGACAGGCGCCCGTCTGTGGAACACCATATATTTT. Translated: CATSPNPGTGARLWNTIYF. The chain has TRBV3-1 and TRBJ1-3; TRBD1 aligns across 8 bases. The trim removed 10 bases at V and 7 bases at J, leaving 27 bases unmatched. The CDR3 spans 19 residues. The germline CDR1 and CDR2 sequences are LGHDT and YNNKEL (reference sequence).

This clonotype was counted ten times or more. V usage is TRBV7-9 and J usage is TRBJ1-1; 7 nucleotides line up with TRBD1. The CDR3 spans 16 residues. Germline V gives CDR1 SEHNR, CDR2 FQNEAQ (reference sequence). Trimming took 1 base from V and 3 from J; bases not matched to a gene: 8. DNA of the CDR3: TGTGCCAGCAGCTTAGAACAGGGGAACGGGGACACTGAAGCTTTCTTT. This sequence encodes CASSLEQGNGDTEAFF.

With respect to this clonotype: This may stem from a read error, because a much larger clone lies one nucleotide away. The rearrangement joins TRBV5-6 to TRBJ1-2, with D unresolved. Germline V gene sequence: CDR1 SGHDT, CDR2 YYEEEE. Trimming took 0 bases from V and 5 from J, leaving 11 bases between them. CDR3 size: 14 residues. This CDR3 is CASSLERLKYGYTF. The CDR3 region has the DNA TGTGCCAGCAGCTTGGAAAGGTTGAAATATGGCTACACCTTC.

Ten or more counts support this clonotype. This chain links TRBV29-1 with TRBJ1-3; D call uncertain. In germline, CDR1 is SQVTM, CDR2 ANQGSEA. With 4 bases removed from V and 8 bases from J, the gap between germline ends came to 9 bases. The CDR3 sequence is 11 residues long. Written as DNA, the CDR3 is TGCAGCGTTGTCTGGGGTGACACCATATATTTT. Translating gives CSVVWGDTIYF.

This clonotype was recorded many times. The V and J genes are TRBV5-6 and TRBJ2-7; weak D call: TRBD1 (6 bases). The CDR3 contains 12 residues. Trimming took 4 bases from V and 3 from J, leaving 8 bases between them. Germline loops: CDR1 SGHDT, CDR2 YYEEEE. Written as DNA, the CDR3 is TGTGCCAGCAGCGCAGGGGACTACGAGCAGTACTTC. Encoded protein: CASSAGDYEQYF. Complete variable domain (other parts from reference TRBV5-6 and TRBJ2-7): DAGVTQSPTHLIKTRGQQVTLRCSPKSGHDTVSWYQQALGQGPQFIFQYYEEEERQRGNFPDRFSGHQFPNYSSELNVNALLLGDSALYLCASSAGDYEQYFGPGTRLTVT.

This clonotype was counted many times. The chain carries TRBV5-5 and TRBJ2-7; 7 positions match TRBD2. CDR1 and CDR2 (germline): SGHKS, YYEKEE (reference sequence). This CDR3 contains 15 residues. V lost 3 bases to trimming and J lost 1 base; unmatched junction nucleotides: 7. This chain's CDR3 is CASSSFPSGSYEQYF. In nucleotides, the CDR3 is TGTGCCAGCAGCTCATTCCCTAGCGGATCCTACGAGCAGTACTTC.

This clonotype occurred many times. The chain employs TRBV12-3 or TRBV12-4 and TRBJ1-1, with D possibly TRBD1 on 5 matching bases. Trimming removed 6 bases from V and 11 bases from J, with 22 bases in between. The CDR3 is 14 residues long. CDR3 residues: CASSLSAREERAFF. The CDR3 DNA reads TGTGCCAGCAGCCTATCGGCCAGGGAGGAAAGGGCTTTCTTT.

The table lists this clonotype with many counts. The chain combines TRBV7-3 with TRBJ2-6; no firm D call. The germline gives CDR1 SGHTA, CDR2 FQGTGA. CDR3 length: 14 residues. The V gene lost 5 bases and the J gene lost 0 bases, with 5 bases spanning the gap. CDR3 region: CASSQNSGANVLTF. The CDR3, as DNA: TGTGCCAGCAGCCAAAACTCTGGGGCCAACGTCCTGACTTTC.

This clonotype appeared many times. In nucleotides, the CDR3 is TGCAGCGTTGAAGTCCTCTCCGGGGGAGTCTCCTACGAGCAGTACTTC. Amino acids: CSVEVLSGGVSYEQYF. V and J are TRBV29-1 and TRBJ2-7, with D possibly being TRBD2 (6 bases). CDR3 length: 16 residues. Trimming shortened V by 1 base and J by 0 bases, and 16 bases separated the two germline ends. The germline V gene encodes CDR1 SQVTM and CDR2 ANQGSEA.

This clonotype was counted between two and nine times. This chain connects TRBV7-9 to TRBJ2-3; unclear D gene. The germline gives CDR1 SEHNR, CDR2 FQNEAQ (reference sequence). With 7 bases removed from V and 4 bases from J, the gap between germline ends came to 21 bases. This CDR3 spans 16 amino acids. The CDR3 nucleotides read TGTGCCAGCACCCCCGTTGGCCGGTACGGTGCAGATACGCAGTATTTT. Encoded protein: CASTPVGRYGADTQYF. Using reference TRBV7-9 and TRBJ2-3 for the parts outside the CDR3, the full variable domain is DTGVSQNPRHKITKRGQNVTFRCDPISEHNRLYWYRQTLGQGPEFLTYFQNEAQLEKSRLLSDRFSAERPKGSFSTLEIQRTEQGDSAMYLCASTPVGRYGADTQYFGPGTRLTVL.

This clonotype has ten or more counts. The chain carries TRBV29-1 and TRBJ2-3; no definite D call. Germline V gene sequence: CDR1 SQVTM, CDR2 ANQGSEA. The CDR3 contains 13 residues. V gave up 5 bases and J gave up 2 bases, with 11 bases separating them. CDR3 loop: CSVSRSLTDTQYF. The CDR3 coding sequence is TGCAGCGTTAGCCGTTCGCTCACAGATACGCAGTATTTT.

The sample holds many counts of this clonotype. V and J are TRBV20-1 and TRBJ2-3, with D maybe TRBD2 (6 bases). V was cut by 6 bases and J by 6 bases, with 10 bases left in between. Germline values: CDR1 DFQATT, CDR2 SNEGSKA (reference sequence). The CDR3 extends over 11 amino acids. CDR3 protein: CSATLADTQYF. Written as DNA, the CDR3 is TGCAGTGCGACGCTAGCGGATACGCAGTATTTT.

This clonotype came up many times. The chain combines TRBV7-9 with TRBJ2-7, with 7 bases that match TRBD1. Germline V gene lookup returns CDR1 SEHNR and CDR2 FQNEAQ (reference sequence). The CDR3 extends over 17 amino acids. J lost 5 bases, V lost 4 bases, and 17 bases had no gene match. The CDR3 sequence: CASSSRMTGNRMNEQYF. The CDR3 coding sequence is TGTGCCAGCAGCTCCCGCATGACAGGGAATAGGATGAACGAGCAGTACTTC.

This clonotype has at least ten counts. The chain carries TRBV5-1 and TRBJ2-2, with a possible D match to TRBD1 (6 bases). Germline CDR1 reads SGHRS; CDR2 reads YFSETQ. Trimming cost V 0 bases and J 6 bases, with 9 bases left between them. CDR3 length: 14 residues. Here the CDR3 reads CASSLDTGSGELFF. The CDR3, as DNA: TGCGCCAGCAGCTTGGACACAGGGTCCGGGGAGCTGTTTTTT. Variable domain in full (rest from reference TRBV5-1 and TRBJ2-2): KAGVTQTPRYLIKTRGQQVTLSCSPISGHRSVSWYQQTPGQGLQFLFEYFSETQRNKGNFPGRFSGRQFSNSRSEMNVSTLELGDSALYLCASSLDTGSGELFFGEGSRLTVL.

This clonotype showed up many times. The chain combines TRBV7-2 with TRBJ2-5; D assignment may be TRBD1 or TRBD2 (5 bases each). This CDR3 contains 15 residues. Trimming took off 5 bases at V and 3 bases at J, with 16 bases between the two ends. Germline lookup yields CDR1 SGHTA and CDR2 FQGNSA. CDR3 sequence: CASSARDARKETQYF. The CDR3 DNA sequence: TGTGCCAGCAGCGCCCGGGACGCAAGGAAAGAGACCCAGTACTTC.

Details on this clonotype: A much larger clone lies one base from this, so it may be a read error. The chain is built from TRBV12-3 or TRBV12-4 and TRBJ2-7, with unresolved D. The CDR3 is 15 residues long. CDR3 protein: CASSSVVGQAYKQYF. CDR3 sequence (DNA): TGTGCCAGCAGTTCAGTGGTTGGTCAAGCCTACAAGCAGTACTTC.

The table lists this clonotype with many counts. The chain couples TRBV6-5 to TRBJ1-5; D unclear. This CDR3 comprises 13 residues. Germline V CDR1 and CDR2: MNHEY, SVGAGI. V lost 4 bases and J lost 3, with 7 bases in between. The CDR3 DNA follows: TGTGCCAGCAGTTGGGCCCTCAATCAGCCCCAGCATTTT. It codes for CASSWALNQPQHF.

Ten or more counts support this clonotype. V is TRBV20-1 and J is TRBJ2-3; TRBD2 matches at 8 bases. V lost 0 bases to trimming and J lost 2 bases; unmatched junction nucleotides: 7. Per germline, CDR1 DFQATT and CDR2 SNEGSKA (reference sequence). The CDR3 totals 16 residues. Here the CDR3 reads CSARDPAGGPTDTQYF. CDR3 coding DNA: TGCAGTGCTAGAGATCCTGCGGGAGGACCCACAGATACGCAGTATTTT.

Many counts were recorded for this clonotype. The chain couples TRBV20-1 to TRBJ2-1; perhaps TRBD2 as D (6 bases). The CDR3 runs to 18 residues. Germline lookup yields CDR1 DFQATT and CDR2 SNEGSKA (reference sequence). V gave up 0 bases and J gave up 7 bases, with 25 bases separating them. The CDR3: CSARDWGKLAAVRNEQFF. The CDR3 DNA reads TGCAGTGCTAGAGATTGGGGCAAACTAGCTGCCGTTCGTAATGAGCAGTTCTTC.

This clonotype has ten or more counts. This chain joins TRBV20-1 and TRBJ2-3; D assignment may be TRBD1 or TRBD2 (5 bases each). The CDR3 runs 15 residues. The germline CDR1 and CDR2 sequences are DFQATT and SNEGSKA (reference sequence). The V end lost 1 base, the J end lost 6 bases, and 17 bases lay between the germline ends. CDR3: CSARVPNDWGDTQYF. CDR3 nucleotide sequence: TGCAGTGCTAGAGTCCCGAACGACTGGGGGGATACGCAGTATTTT.

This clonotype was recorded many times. The CDR3 DNA sequence: TGTGCCATCAGTGGGAGGCACATCGCGGGAGATTCGGGGGATACGCAGTATTTT. Translating it yields CAISGRHIAGDSGDTQYF. The chain recombines TRBV10-3 with TRBJ2-3; TRBD2 matches 7 bases. The V and J ends lost 4 bases and 6 bases, in that order; junction bases with no gene match: 19. The CDR3 sequence is 18 residues long. Germline assignment: CDR1 ENHRY and CDR2 SYGVKD.

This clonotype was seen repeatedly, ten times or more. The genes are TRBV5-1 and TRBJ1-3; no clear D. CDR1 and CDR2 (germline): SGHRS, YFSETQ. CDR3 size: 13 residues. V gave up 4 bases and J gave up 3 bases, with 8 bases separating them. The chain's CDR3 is CASSAGVGNTIYF. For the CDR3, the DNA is TGCGCCAGCAGCGCCGGGGTTGGAAACACCATATATTTT.

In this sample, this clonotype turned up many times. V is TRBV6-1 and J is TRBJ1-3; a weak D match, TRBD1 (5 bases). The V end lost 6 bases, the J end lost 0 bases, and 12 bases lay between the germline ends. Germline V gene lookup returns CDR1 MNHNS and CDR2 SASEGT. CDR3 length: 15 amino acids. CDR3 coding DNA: TGTGCCAGCAGCTCAGACAGACTCTCTGGAAACACCATATATTTT. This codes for CASSSDRLSGNTIYF.

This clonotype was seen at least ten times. This CDR3 reads CASSPRMSSYEQYF. The CDR3 nucleotides are TGCGCCAGCAGCCCGCGGATGAGCTCCTACGAGCAGTACTTC. V usage is TRBV5-1 and J usage is TRBJ2-7; unclear D gene. The CDR3 loop spans 14 amino acids. The V and J ends lost 4 bases and 0 bases respectively, with 11 bases between them. Per the germline V gene, CDR1 is SGHRS and CDR2 is YFSETQ.